This T cell receptor beta chain was found in a study of vaccination and CD4 T cells after COVID-19. Study-level background: Timing of post-vaccine sample collection was a median approximately 70 days after dose two, with a range of 14 to 241. The authors used overlapping spike peptides from SARS-CoV-2, HCoV-NL63, HCoV-OC43 and HCoV-229E to stimulate cells.

This CDR3 is built from 14 residues. Germline CDR1 is MNHEY and CDR2 is SMNVEV (reference sequence). The V segment lost 6 bases and the J segment 5 bases; nucleotides outside the gene matches: 5. This clonotype was seen only a few times. As yet, its antigen is unknown. Once obtained from cultured CD4+ T cells, the DNA was sequenced using the Oncomine TCR Beta short-read assay. The authors extracted genomic DNA from cultured CD4+ T cells. TCRdb re-derived calls from the PCR reads in MiXCR, one entry per CDR3 protein. Of more than 9,500 distinct CDR3 sequences in the sample, 60% were seen once. General observations from the study: Spike mono-reactivity marked 304 of 307 vaccine-specific clones in convalescent patients.

Treatment described: roughly 11-day PBMC culture with coronavirus spike peptide pools or control peptides (ViraFEST assay). The material sequenced was CD4+ T cells from blood, cultured in vitro. This receptor was obtained from a human donor who had recovered from COVID-19. V and J are TRBV27 and TRBJ2-3; 10 bases agree with TRBD2. As DNA, the CDR3 is TGTGCCAGCAGGCTGAGACTAGCGGGAGATACGCAGTATTTT. Protein product: CASRLRLAGDTQYF.